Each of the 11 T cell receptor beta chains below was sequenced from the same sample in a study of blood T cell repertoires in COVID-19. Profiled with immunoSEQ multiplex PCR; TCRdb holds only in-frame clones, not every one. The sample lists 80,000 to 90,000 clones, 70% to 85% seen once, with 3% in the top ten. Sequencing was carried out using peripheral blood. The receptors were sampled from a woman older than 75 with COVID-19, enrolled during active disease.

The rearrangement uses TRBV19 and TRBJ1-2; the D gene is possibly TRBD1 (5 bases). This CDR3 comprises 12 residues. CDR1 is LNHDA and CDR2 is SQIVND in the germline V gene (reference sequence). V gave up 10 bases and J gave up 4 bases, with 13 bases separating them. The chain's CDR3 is CATGGAGYGYTF. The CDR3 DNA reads TGTGCCACGGGAGGGGCCGGCTATGGCTACACCTTC. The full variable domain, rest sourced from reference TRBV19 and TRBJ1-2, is DGGITQSPKYLFRKEGQNVTLSCEQNLNHDAMYWYRQDPGQGLRLIYYSQIVNDFQKGDIAEGYSVSREKKESFPLTVTSAQKNPTAFYLCATGGAGYGYTFGSGTRLTVV.

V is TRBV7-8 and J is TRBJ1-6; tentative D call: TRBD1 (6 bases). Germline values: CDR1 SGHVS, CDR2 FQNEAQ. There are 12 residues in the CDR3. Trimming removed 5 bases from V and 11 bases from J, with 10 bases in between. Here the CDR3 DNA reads TGTGCCAGCAGCCCGAGGGGGACACCCCTCCACTTT. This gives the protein CASSPRGTPLHF.

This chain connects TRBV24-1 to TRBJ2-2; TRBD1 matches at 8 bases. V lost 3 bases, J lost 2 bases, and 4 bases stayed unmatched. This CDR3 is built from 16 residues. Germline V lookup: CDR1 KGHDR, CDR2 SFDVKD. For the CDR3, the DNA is TGTGCCACCAGTGATCCAGGGGGCCACAACACCGGGGAGCTGTTTTTT. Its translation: CATSDPGGHNTGELFF.

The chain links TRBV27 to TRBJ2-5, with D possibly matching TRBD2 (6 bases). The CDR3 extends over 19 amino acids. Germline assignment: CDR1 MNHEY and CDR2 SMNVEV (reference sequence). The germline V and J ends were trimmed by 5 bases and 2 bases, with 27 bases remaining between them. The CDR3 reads CASSLDYPTTGGVQETQYF. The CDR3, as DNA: TGTGCCAGCAGTCTCGACTATCCTACGACTGGCGGGGTACAAGAGACCCAGTACTTC.

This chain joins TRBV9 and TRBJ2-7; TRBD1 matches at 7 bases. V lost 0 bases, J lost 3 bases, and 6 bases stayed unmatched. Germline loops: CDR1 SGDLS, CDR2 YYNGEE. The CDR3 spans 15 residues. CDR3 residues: CASSVDWSGGYEQYF. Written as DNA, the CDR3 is TGTGCCAGCAGCGTAGACTGGTCAGGGGGCTACGAGCAGTACTTC. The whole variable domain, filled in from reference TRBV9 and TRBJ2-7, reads DSGVTQTPKHLITATGQRVTLRCSPRSGDLSVYWYQQSLDQGLQFLIQYYNGEERAKGNILERFSAQQFPDLHSELNLSSLELGDSALYFCASSVDWSGGYEQYFGPGTRLTVT.

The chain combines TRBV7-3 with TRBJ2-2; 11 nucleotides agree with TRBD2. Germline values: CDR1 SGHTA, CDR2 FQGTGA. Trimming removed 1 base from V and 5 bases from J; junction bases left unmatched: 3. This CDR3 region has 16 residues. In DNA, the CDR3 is TGTGCCAGCAGCTTAAGACTAGCGGGGATTACCGGGGAGCTGTTTTTT. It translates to CASSLRLAGITGELFF.

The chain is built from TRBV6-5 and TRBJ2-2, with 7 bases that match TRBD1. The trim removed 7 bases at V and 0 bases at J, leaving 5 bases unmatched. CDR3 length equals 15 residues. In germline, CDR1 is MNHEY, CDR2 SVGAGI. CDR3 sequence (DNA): TGTGCCAGCACCCGGACAGGAACGAACACCGGGGAGCTGTTTTTT. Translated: CASTRTGTNTGELFF.

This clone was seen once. The CDR3 loop is CAISAGTVNQPQHF. The CDR3 nucleotides are TGTGCCATCAGTGCCGGGACAGTCAATCAGCCCCAGCATTTT. The V and J genes are TRBV10-3 and TRBJ1-5; the match to TRBD1 covers 7 bases. The trim removed 4 bases at V and 3 bases at J, leaving 3 bases unmatched. The CDR3 consists of 14 residues. Germline V gives CDR1 ENHRY, CDR2 SYGVKD.

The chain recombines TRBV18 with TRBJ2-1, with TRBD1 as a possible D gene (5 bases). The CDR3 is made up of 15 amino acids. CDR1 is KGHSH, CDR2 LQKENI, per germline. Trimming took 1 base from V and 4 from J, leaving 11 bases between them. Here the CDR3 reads CASSPRIQGYNEQFF. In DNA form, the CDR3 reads TGTGCCAGCTCACCACGAATCCAGGGTTACAATGAGCAGTTCTTC. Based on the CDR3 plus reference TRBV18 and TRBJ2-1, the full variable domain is NAGVMQNPRHLVRRRGQEARLRCSPMKGHSHVYWYRQLPEEGLKFMVYLQKENIIDESGMPKERFSAEFPKEGPSILRIQQVVRGDSAAYFCASSPRIQGYNEQFFGPGTRLTVL.

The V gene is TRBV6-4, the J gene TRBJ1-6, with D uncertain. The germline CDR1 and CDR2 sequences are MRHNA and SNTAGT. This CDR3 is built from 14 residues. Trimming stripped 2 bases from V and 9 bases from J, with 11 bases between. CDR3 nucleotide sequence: TGTGCCAGCAGTGACGAACAGTCAGCTTCACCCCTCCACTTT. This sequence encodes CASSDEQSASPLHF.

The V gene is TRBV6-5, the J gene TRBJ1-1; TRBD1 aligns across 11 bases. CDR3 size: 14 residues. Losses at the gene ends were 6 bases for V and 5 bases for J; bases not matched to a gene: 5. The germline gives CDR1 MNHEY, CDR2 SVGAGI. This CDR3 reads CASSGQGAWTEAFF. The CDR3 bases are TGTGCCAGCAGCGGACAGGGGGCATGGACTGAAGCTTTCTTT.